This T cell receptor (beta chain) stems from a study of cytomegalovirus exposure and HLA in healthy donors. Study as a whole: Around 85 million unique TCR sequences came from HLA-typed donors in an early release. Findings of the study overall: Owing to their indistinguishability, certain V segments, notably TRBV6-2 and TRBV6-3, were excluded. For TCR beta chains, V- and J-gene trimming was later linked to a missense DCLRE1C variant. Presence/absence analyses took donor sequencing depth as roughly uniform.

J lost 2 bases, V lost 6 bases, and 10 bases had no gene match. CDR3 size: 15 residues. Germline assignment: CDR1 SGHAT and CDR2 FQNNGV. PCR employed 60 Vbeta and 13 Jbeta primers. Libraries were prepared by immunoSEQ multiplex PCR; TCRdb keeps only in-frame clonotypes and omits some of them. This sample has some 71,000 clones, with 70% to 80% found just once. As concerns this clone: The antigen is unknown.

The rearrangement uses TRBV11-2 and TRBJ2-7, with 7 bases lining up with TRBD1. The sequenced sample was PBMCs. This TCR derives from a man in his late teens or twenties in good health and CMV-seronegative. The CDR3 here is CASSQTNTGAYEQYF. Here the CDR3 DNA reads TGTGCCAGCAGTCAAACCAATACAGGGGCCTACGAGCAGTACTTC.